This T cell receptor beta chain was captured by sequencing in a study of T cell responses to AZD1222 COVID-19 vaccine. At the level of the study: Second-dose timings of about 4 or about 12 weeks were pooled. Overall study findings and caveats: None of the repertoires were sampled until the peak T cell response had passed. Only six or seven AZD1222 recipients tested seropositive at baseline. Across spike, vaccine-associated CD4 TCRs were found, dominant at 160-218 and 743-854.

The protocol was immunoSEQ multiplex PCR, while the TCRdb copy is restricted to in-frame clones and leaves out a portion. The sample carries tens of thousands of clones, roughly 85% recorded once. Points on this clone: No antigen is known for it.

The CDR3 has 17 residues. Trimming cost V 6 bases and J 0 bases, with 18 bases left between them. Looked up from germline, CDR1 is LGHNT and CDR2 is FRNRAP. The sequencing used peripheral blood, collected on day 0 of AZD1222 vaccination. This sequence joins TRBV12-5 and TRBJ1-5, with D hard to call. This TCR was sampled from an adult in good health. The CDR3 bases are TGTGCTAGTGGACAATCTTCCGGTGGCCATAGCAATCAGCCCCAGCATTTT. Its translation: CASGQSSGGHSNQPQHF.